The rows below give T cell receptor beta chains drawn from one sample of a study of response to subunit inactivated influenza vaccine. TCRdb fed the RT-PCR reads into MiXCR, producing one record per CDR3 protein. The data contain 500,000 to 550,000 distinct CDR3 sequences, 6.5% to 8% of them singletons. Sequences were derived from PBMCs from blood, sampled roughly 24 months after vaccination. All receptors come from a man aged 50-75 years who received an inactivated influenza vaccine. CDR3s include the opening cysteine and the closing phenylalanine or tryptophan. The D gene is left open where the match is weak. Not every row has a clone size; where given, it reads once, few, many or a size class.

18 | - | many | TRBJ1-4 | TRBV27 | TGTGCCAGCAGTTTGGGACCTAGCCGGGTTACGAATAATGAAAAACTGTTTTTT | CASSLGPSRVTNNEKLFF
15 | TRBD1 | - | TRBJ2-1 | TRBV5-1 | TGCGCCAGCAGCTTGGATAGACAGGGGGTAAATGAGCAGTTCTTC | CASSLDRQGVNEQFF
15 | TRBD1 | few | TRBJ1-2 | TRBV28 | TGTGCCACCTTCAATCCTCCGGGACAGGGGATTGGCTACACCTTC | CATFNPPGQGIGYTF
14 | TRBD1 | - | TRBJ1-3 | TRBV5-1 | TGCGCCAGCAGCTTGGGACAGGGGAGAAACACCATATATTTT | CASSLGQGRNTIYF
14 | - | - | TRBJ2-3 | TRBV7-9 | TGTGCCAGCAGCTGGGGCAAGTCCACAGATACGCAGTATTTT | CASSWGKSTDTQYF
14 | - | - | TRBJ2-2 | TRBV6-2/TRBV6-3 | TGTGCCAGCAGTTACTACTACACGAGCGGGGAGCTGTTTTTT | CASSYYYTSGELFF
14 | TRBD2 | - | TRBJ2-1 | TRBV29-1 | TGCAGCGTTGTGGCGGGAGTCGTCTACAATGAGCAGTTCTTC | CSVVAGVVYNEQFF
15 | TRBD1 | - | TRBJ1-2 | TRBV7-9 | TGTGCCAGCAGCTCGGGGACAGAGAAGAACTATGGCTACACCTTC | CASSSGTEKNYGYTF
15 | TRBD2 | few | TRBJ2-1 | TRBV5-1 | TGCGCCAGCAGCACCCTAGCGGGAGATTACAATGAGCAGTTCTTC | CASSTLAGDYNEQFF
14 | - | - | TRBJ1-2 | TRBV7-9 | TGTGCCAGCAGCTTAGCGAGCTCTGGATATGGCTACACCTTC | CASSLASSGYGYTF
15 | TRBD1 | - | TRBJ2-7 | TRBV11-2 | TGTGCCAGCAGCCGGCCCGGGACAGACTCCTACAAGCAGTACTTC | CASSRPGTDSYKQYF
13 | - | few | TRBJ2-2 | TRBV27 | TGTGCCAGCAGTTCGTTTCGCACCGGGGAGCTGTTTTTT | CASSSFRTGELFF
11 | TRBD1 | many | TRBJ2-1 | TRBV7-3 | TGTGCCAGCAGCGCAGGGGGTGAGCAGTTCTTC | CASSAGGEQFF
13 | TRBD1 | few | TRBJ1-5 | TRBV19 | TGTGCCAGTAGTCTCCCTGGACAGGGGCCCCAGCATTTT | CASSLPGQGPQHF
16 | TRBD1 | - | TRBJ1-1 | TRBV12-3/TRBV12-4 | TGTGCCAGCAGTTTGGGGGGACAGGGGTTACACACTGAAGCTTTCTTT | CASSLGGQGLHTEAFF
12 | TRBD2 | few | TRBJ2-1 | TRBV7-2 | TGTGCCAGCAGCACACGGACTAGCTGGGTGTTCTTC | CASSTRTSWVFF
12 | TRBD2 | few | TRBJ2-7 | TRBV29-1 | TGCAGCGTTACTAGCGGGAGTAACGAGCAGTACTTC | CSVTSGSNEQYF
14 | TRBD2 | few | TRBJ2-7 | TRBV5-5 | TGTGCCAGCAGCGGGGGGGTCTACGGCGGCGAGCAGTACTTC | CASSGGVYGGEQYF
14 | TRBD1 | - | TRBJ2-2 | TRBV20-1 | TGCAGTGCTCCGACAGGGGGCTCGACCGGGGAGCTGTTTTTT | CSAPTGGSTGELFF
16 | TRBD1 | - | TRBJ2-7 | TRBV2 | TGTGCCAGCAGTGCCGCGGGACAGGGAGGGACCTACGAGCAGTACTTC | CASSAAGQGGTYEQYF
16 | - | few | TRBJ2-7 | TRBV4-3 | TGCGCCAGCAGCCAAGATGCTCTGAGGGGAGACTACGAGCAGTACTTC | CASSQDALRGDYEQYF
13 | TRBD2 | many | TRBJ2-3 | TRBV30 | TGTGCCTGGAGTGTAATTTTTGGGACTAGCGGGAATTTT | CAWSVIFGTSGNF
13 | - | many | TRBJ1-5 | TRBV20-1 | TGCAGTGCTAGACCTGATAGCAATCAGCCCCAGCATTTT | CSARPDSNQPQHF
18 | - | many | TRBJ2-4 | TRBV4-3 | TGCGCCAGCAGCCAAGATCTTATTCTCTTAAGAGCCAAAAACATTCAGTACTTC | CASSQDLILLRAKNIQYF
15 | TRBD2 | - | TRBJ2-1 | TRBV18 | TGTGCCAGCTCACCATGGCGGGAGGTGAACAATGAGCAGTTCTTC | CASSPWREVNNEQFF
14 | - | many | TRBJ2-5 | TRBV30 | TGTGCCTGGAGTGTACGGGGAGGTCAAGAGACCCAGTACTTC | CAWSVRGGQETQYF